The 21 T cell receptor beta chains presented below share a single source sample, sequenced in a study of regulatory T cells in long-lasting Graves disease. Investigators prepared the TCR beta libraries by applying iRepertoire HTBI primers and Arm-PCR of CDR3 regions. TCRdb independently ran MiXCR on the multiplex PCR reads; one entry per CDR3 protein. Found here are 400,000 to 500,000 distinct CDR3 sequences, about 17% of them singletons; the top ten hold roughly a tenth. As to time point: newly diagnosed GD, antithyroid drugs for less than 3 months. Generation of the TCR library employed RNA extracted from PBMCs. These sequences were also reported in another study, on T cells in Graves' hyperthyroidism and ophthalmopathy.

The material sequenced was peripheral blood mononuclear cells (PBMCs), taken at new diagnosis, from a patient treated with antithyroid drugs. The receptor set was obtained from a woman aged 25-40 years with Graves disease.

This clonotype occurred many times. Here the CDR3 reads CASSGTSGGGSYNEQFF. Here the CDR3 DNA reads TGTGCCAGCTCAGGGACTAGCGGAGGGGGCTCCTACAATGAGCAGTTCTTC. The V and J genes are TRBV18 and TRBJ2-1; TRBD2 matches 11 bases. Germline CDR1 is KGHSH and CDR2 is LQKENI. The CDR3 is made up of 17 amino acids. After removal of 5 bases from V and 0 bases from J, the junction contained 6 bases not matched to a gene.

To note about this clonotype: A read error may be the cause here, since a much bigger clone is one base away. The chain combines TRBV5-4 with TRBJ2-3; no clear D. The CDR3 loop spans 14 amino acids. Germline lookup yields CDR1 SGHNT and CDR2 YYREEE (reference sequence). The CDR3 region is CVSALGLGTDTQYF. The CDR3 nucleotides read TGTGTCAGCGCCTTGGGGTTGGGCACAGATACGCAGTATTTT. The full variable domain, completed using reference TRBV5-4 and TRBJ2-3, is ETGVTQSPTHLIKTRGQQVTLRCSSQSGHNTVSWYQQALGQGPQFIFQYYREEENGRGNFPPRFSGLQFPNYSSELNVNALELDDSALYLCVSALGLGTDTQYFGPGTRLTVL.

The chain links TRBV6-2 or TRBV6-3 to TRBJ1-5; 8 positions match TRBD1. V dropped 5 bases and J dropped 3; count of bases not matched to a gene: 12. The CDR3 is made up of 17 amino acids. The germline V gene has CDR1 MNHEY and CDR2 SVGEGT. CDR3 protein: CASSPAFRGRVNQPQHF. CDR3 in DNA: TGTGCCAGCAGTCCAGCCTTCAGGGGGCGAGTCAATCAGCCCCAGCATTTT.

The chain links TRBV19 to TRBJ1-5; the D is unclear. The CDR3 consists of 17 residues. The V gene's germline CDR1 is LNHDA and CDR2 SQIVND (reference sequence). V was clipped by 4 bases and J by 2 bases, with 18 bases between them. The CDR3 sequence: CASSTRGPGIGNQPQHF. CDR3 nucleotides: TGTGCCAGTAGTACCAGAGGTCCGGGGATCGGCAATCAGCCCCAGCATTTT. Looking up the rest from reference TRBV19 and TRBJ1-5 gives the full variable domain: DGGITQSPKYLFRKEGQNVTLSCEQNLNHDAMYWYRQDPGQGLRLIYYSQIVNDFQKGDIAEGYSVSREKKESFPLTVTSAQKNPTAFYLCASSTRGPGIGNQPQHFGDGTRLSIL.

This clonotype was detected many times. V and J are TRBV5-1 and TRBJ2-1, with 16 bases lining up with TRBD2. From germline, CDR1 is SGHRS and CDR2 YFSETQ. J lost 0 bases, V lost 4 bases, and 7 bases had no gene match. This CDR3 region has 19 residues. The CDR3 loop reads CASSRGLAGGPDSYNEQFF. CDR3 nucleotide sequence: TGCGCCAGCAGCCGGGGACTAGCGGGAGGGCCCGACTCCTACAATGAGCAGTTCTTC.

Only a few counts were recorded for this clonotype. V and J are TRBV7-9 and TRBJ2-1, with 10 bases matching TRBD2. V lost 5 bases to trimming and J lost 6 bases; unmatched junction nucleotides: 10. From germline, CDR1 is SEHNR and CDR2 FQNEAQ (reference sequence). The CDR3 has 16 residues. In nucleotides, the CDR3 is TGTGCCAGCAGCCGATTAGCGGGAGGCGGACTCAATGAGCAGTTCTTC. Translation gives CASSRLAGGGLNEQFF.

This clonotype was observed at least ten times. The CDR3: CASSLLRQGPGGNTIYF. In nucleotides, the CDR3 is TGTGCCAGCAGCTTACTACGACAGGGCCCCGGGGGAAACACCATATATTTT. The chain combines TRBV7-8 with TRBJ1-3; 7 nucleotides agree with TRBD1. The CDR3 contains 17 residues. V lost 2 bases to trimming and J lost 4 bases; unmatched junction nucleotides: 11. The V gene's germline CDR1 is SGHVS and CDR2 FQNEAQ.

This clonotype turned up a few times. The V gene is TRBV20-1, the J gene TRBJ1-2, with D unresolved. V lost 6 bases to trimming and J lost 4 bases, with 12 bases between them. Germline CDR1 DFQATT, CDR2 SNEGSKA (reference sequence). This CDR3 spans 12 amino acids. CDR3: CSASRNLYGYTF. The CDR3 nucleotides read TGCAGTGCCTCCAGGAATCTCTATGGCTACACCTTC.

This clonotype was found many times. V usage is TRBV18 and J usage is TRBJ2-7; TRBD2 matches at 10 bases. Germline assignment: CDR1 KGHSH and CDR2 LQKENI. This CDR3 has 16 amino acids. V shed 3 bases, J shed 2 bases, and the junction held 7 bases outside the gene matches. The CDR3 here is CASSPLSGRATYEQYF. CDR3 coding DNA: TGTGCCAGCTCACCCTTAAGCGGGAGGGCAACCTACGAGCAGTACTTC.

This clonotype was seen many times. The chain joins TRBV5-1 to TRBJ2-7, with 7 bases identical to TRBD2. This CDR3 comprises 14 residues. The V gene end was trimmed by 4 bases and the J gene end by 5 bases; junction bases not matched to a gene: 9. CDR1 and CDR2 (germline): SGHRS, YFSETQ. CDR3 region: CASSLGGSEHEQYF. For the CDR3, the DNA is TGCGCCAGCAGCCTCGGGGGGAGCGAACACGAGCAGTACTTC.

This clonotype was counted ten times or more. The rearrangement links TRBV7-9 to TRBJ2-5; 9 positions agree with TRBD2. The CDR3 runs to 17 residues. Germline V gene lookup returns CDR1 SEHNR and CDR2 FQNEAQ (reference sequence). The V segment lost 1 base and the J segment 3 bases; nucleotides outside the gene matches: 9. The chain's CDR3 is CASSLGFGGRAEETQYF. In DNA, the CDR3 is TGTGCCAGCAGCTTAGGATTCGGCGGGAGGGCCGAAGAGACCCAGTACTTC.

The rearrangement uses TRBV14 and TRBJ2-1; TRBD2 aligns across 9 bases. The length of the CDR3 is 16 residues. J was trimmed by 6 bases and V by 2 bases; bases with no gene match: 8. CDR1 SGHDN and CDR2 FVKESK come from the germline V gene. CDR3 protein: CASSQSPSGKGNEQFF. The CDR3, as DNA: TGTGCCAGCAGCCAAAGTCCTAGCGGGAAGGGCAATGAGCAGTTCTTC.

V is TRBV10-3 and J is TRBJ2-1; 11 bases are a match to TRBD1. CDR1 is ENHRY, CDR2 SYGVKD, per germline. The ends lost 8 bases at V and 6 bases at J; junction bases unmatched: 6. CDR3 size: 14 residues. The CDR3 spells CAISWGQGGNEQFF. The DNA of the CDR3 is TGTGCCATCTCATGGGGACAGGGGGGCAATGAGCAGTTCTTC.

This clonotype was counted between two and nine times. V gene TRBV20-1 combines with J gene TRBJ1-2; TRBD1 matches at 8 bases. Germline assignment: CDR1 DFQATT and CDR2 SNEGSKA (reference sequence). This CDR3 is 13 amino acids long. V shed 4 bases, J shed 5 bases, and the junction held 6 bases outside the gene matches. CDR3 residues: CSATPQGAYGYTF. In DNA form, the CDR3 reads TGCAGTGCTACACCTCAGGGGGCGTATGGCTACACCTTC.

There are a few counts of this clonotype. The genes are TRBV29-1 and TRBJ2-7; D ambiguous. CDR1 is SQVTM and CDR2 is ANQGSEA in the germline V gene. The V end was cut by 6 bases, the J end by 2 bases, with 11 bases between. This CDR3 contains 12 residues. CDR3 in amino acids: CSVLDGTYEQYF. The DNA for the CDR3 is TGCAGCGTCTTGGACGGCACCTACGAGCAGTACTTC.

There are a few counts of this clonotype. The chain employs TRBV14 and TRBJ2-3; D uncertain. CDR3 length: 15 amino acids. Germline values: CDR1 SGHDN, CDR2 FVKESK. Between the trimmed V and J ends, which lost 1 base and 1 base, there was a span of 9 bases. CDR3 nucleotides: TGTGCCAGCAGCCAAGTACAGCTAGGCACAGATACGCAGTATTTT. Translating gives CASSQVQLGTDTQYF.

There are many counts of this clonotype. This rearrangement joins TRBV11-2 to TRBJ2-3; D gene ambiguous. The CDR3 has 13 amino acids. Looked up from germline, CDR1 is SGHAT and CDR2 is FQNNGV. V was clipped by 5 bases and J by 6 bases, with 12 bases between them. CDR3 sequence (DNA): TGTGCCAGCAGCCTCGGACGAAAGGATACGCAGTATTTT. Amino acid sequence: CASSLGRKDTQYF.

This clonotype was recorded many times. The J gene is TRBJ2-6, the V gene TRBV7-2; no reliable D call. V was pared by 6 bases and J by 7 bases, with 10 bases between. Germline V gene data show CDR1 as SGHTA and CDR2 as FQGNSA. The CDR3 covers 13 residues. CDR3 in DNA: TGTGCCAGCAGTCCCGGGTACGCCAACGTCCTGACTTTC. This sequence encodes CASSPGYANVLTF.

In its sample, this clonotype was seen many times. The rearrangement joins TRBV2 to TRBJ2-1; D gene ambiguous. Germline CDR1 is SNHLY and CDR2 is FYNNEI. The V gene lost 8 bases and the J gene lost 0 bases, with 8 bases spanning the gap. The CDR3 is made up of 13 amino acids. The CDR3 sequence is CASRRSSYNEQFF. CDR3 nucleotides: TGTGCCAGCCGCCGGAGCTCCTACAATGAGCAGTTCTTC.

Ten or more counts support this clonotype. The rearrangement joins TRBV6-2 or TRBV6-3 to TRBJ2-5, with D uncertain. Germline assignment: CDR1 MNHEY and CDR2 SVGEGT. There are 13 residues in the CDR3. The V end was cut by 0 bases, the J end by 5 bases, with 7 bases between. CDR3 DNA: TGTGCCAGCAGTTACTCGACGGTGGAGACCCAGTACTTC. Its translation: CASSYSTVETQYF.

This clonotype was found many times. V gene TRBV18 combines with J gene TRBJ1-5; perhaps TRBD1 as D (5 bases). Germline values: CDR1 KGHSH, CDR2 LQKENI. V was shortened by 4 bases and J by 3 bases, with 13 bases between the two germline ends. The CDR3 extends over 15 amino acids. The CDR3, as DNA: TGTGCCAGCTCACTGGGACGGACTAACAATCAGCCCCAGCATTTT. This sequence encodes CASSLGRTNNQPQHF.